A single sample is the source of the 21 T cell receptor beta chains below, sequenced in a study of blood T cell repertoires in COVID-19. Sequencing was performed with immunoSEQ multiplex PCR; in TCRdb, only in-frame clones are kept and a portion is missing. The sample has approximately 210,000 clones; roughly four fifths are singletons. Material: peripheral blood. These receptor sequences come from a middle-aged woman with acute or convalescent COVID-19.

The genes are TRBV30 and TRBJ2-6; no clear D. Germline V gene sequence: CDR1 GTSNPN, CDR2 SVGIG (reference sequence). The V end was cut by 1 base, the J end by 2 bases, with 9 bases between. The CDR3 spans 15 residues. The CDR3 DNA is TGTGCCTGGAGTGCAGGAAATCCTGGGGCCAACGTCCTGACTTTC. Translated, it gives CAWSAGNPGANVLTF.

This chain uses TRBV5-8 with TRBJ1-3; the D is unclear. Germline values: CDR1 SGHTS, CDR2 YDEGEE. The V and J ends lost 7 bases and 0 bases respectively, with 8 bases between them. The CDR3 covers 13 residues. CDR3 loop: CASGSRSGNTIYF. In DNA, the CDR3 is TGTGCCAGCGGTAGCCGCTCTGGAAACACCATATATTTT.

CDR3 sequence (DNA): TGTGCCAGCAGCTTAAGTCGCACTAGCGGGAGTGATTCGGGAGAGCAGTACTTC. Its translation is CASSLSRTSGSDSGEQYF. This rearrangement joins TRBV7-9 to TRBJ2-7, with 11 bases fitting TRBD2. CDR1 is SEHNR and CDR2 is FQNEAQ in the germline V gene (reference sequence). V was pared by 2 bases and J by 7 bases, with 16 bases of the junction left unmatched. The CDR3 consists of 18 residues.

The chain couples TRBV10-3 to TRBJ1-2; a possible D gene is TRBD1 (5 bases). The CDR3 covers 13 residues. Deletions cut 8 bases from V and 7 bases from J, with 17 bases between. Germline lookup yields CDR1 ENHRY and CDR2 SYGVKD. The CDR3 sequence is CAIFSREGGGYTF. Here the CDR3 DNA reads TGTGCCATCTTCAGCAGGGAGGGAGGTGGCTACACCTTC.

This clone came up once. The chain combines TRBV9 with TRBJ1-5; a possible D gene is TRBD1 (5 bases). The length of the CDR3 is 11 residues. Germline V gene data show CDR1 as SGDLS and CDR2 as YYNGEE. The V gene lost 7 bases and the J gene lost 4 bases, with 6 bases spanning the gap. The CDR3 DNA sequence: TGTGCCAGCGGGGGGAATCAGCCCCAGCATTTT. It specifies CASGGNQPQHF.

The CDR3 DNA reads TGCGCCAGCAGCTCCGGACTAGCGGGGGGCACAGATACGCAGTATTTT. Translation: CASSSGLAGGTDTQYF. The J gene is TRBJ2-3, the V gene TRBV5-1; TRBD2 agrees at 13 bases. CDR1 is SGHRS, CDR2 YFSETQ, per germline. The CDR3 has 16 amino acids. V lost 3 bases and J lost 1; bases outside the gene matches: 2.

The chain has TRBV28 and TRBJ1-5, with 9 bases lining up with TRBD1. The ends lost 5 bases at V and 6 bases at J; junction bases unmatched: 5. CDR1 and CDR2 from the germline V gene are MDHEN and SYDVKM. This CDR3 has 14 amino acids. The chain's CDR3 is CASSPGQGGQPQHF. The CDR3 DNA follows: TGTGCCAGCAGTCCGGGACAGGGCGGTCAGCCCCAGCATTTT.

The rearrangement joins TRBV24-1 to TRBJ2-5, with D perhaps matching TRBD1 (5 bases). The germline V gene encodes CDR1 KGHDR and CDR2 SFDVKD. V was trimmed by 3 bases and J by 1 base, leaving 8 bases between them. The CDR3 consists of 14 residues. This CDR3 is CATSDNQGQETQYF. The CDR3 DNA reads TGTGCCACCAGTGATAATCAGGGCCAAGAGACCCAGTACTTC.

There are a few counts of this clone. CDR3 coding DNA: TGTGCCAGCAGCCAAGGCGAGGGTTCGGCCGGGGAGCTGTTTTTT. This gives the protein CASSQGEGSAGELFF. The gene calls are TRBV21-1 and TRBJ2-2; TRBD2 is taken as the D call from the table, unchecked against the DNA. TRBV21-1 constitutes a pseudogene. The CDR3 is made up of 15 amino acids.

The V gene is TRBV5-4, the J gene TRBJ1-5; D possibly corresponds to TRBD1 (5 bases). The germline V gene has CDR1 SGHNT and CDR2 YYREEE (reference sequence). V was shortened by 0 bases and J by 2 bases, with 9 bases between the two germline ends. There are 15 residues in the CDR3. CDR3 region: CASSLDAGGNQPQHF. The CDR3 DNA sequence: TGTGCCAGCAGCTTGGACGCGGGGGGCAATCAGCCCCAGCATTTT.

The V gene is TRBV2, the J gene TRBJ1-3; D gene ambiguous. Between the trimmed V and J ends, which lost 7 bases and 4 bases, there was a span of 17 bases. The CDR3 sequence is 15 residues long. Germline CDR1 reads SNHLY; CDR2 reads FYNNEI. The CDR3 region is CASTSWEGSGNTIYF. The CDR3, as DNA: TGTGCCAGCACCTCCTGGGAGGGTTCCGGAAACACCATATATTTT.

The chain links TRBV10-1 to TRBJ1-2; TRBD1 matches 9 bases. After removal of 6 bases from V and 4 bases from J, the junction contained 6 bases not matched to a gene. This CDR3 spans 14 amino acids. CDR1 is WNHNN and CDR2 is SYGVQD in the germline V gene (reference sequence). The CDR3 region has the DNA TGCGCCAGCAGCCCGGGACAGGGTCTCTATGGCTACACCTTC. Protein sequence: CASSPGQGLYGYTF.

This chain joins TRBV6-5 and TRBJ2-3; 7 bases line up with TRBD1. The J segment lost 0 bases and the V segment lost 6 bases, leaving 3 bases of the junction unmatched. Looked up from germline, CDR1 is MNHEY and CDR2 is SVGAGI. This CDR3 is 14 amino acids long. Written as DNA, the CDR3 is TGTGCCAGCAGGGGGACAGTTAGCACAGATACGCAGTATTTT. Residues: CASRGTVSTDTQYF.

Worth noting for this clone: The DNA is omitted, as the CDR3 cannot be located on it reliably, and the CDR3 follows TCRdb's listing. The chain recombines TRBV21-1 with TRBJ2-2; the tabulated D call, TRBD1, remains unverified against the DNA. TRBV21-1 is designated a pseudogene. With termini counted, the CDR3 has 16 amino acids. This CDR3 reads CASSKVAPGATGELFF.

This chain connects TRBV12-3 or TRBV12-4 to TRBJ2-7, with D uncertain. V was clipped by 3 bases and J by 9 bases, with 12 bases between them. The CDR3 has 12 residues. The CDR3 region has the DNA TGTGCCAGCAGTTTCCCGTCAGGAAGGCAGTACTTC. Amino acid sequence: CASSFPSGRQYF.

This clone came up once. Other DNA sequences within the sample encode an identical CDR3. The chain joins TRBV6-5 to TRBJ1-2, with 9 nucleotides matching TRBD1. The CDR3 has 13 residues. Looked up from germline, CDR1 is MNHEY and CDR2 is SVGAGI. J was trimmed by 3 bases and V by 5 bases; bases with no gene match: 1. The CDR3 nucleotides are TGTGCCAGCAGTCGGACAGGGGACTATGGCTACACCTTC. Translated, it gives CASSRTGDYGYTF.

CDR3 residues: CASSETGGGEQFF. The CDR3 region has the DNA TGTGCCAGCAGTGAAACTGGGGGGGGTGAGCAGTTCTTC. The gene calls are TRBV2 and TRBJ2-1; 7 bases match TRBD2. V trimming: 2 bases; J trimming: 9 bases; junction bases outside the gene matches: 4. Per the germline V gene, CDR1 is SNHLY and CDR2 is FYNNEI. The CDR3 is made up of 13 amino acids. The variable domain in full, with the rest retrieved from reference TRBV2 and TRBJ2-1, is EPEVTQTPSHQVTQMGQEVILRCVPISNHLYFYWYRQILGQKVEFLVSFYNNEISEKSEIFDDQFSVERPDGSNFTLKIRSTKLEDSAMYFCASSETGGGEQFFGPGTRLTVL.

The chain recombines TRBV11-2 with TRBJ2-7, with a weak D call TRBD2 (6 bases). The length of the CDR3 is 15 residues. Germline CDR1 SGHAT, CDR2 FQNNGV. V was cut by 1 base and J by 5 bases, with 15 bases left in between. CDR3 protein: CASSLVRELPDEQYF. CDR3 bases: TGTGCCAGCAGCTTAGTCCGGGAGTTACCCGACGAGCAGTACTTC.

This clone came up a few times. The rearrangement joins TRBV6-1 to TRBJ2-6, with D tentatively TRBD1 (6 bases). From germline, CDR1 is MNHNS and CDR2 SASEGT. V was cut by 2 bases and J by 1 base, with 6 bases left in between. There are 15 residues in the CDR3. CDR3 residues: CASSETGSGANVLTF. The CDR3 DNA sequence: TGTGCCAGCAGTGAAACAGGGTCTGGGGCCAACGTCCTGACTTTC.

The CDR3 here is CASSQYGDDSPLHF. The CDR3, as DNA: TGTGCCAGCAGCCAATATGGAGATGATTCACCCCTCCACTTT. The chain combines TRBV3-1 (or the pseudogene TRBV3-2) with TRBJ1-6; D call uncertain. The CDR3 has 14 residues. V gave up 2 bases and J gave up 8 bases, with 10 bases separating them. The V gene's germline CDR1 is LGHDT and CDR2 YNNKEL (reference sequence).

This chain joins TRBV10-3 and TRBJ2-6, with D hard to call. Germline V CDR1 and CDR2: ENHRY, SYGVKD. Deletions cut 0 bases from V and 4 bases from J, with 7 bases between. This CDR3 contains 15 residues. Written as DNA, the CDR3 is TGTGCCATCAGTGAGTCCGAAGAGGGGGCCAACGTCCTGACTTTC. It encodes CAISESEEGANVLTF.